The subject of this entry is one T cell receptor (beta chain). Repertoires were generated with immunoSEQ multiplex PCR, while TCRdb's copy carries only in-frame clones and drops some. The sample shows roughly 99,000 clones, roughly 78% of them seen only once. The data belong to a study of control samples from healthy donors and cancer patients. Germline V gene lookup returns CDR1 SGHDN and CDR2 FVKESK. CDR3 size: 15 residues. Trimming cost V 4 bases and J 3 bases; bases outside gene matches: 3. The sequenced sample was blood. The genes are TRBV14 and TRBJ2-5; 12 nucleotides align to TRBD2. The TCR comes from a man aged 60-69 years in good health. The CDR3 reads CASSLGLAGKETQYF. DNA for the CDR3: TGTGCCAGCAGCCTTGGACTAGCGGGGAAAGAGACCCAGTACTTC.